The 20 T cell receptor beta chains listed next were all sequenced from one sample in a study of blood T cell repertoires in COVID-19. Assay used: immunoSEQ multiplex PCR; TCRdb lists only in-frame clones, some missing. The sample holds more than 300,000 clones, 70% to 90% seen once. Sequencing was done on a sample of PBMCs or T cells enriched from blood (not recorded which). The receptors come from a woman aged 25 to 39 who had recovered from COVID-19.

A remark on this clone: The DNA is left out, because the CDR3 cannot be placed on it with certainty; the CDR3 is given as TCRdb lists it. CDR3 sequence reads: CASSSGQAGGNQPQHF. V and J are TRBV6-2 or TRBV6-3 and TRBJ1-5. CDR1 is MNHEY and CDR2 is SVGEGT in the germline V gene. With termini counted, the CDR3 has 16 amino acids.

V gene TRBV7-3 combines with J gene TRBJ2-2; 8 nucleotides agree with TRBD2. CDR3 length equals 16 residues. CDR1 SGHTA and CDR2 FQGTGA come from the germline V gene. V trimming: 5 bases; J trimming: 7 bases; junction bases outside the gene matches: 12. The CDR3 bases are TGTGCCAGCAGCCCCTCCAGTAGCGGGGCAAGCGGGGAGCTGTTTTTT. It is translated as CASSPSSSGASGELFF. Based on the CDR3 plus reference TRBV7-3 and TRBJ2-2, the full variable domain is GAGVSQTPSNKVTEKGKYVELRCDPISGHTALYWYRQSLGQGPEFLIYFQGTGAADDSGLPNDRFFAVRPEGSVSTLKIQRTERGDSAVYLCASSPSSSGASGELFFGEGSRLTVL.

The sample holds one count of this clone. The rearrangement uses TRBV9 and TRBJ2-1; 13 bases match TRBD2. This CDR3 spans 15 amino acids. Unmatched junction bases numbered 8, after V lost 7 bases and J lost 7 bases. The germline V gene has CDR1 SGDLS and CDR2 YYNGEE. The CDR3 sequence is CASSQGLAGPNEQFF. As DNA, the CDR3 is TGTGCCAGCTCTCAGGGACTAGCGGGGCCAAATGAGCAGTTCTTC.

This clone has a single count. The chain is built from TRBV5-1 and TRBJ1-2, with no clear D. V lost 5 bases and J 2 bases, leaving 16 bases between the germline ends. The CDR3 has 15 amino acids. CDR1 is SGHRS, CDR2 YFSETQ, per germline. The DNA for the CDR3 is TGCGCCAGCAGACCCCAATCAACACAAAACTATGGCTACACCTTC. Amino acid sequence: CASRPQSTQNYGYTF.

The gene calls are TRBV7-8 and TRBJ1-2, with D tentatively TRBD1 (5 bases). Germline CDR1 SGHVS, CDR2 FQNEAQ. The CDR3 has 15 amino acids. Between the trimmed V and J ends, which lost 1 base and 8 bases, there was a span of 17 bases. Here the CDR3 DNA reads TGTGCCAGCAGCTTAGTGTCTGCAGGGAGGGCGGGCTACACCTTC. Translating gives CASSLVSAGRAGYTF.

V is TRBV5-1 and J is TRBJ1-1; no firm D call. Trimming cost V 1 base and J 5 bases, with 9 bases left between them. The CDR3 is 13 amino acids. Germline values: CDR1 SGHRS, CDR2 YFSETQ. The CDR3 DNA reads as TGCGCCAGCAGCTTGAACGAGGGTACTGAAGCTTTCTTT. Amino acid sequence: CASSLNEGTEAFF. Looking up the rest from reference TRBV5-1 and TRBJ1-1 gives the full variable domain: KAGVTQTPRYLIKTRGQQVTLSCSPISGHRSVSWYQQTPGQGLQFLFEYFSETQRNKGNFPGRFSGRQFSNSRSEMNVSTLELGDSALYLCASSLNEGTEAFFGQGTRLTVV.

This clone was observed once. The genes are TRBV6-5 and TRBJ1-2; D is uncertain. This CDR3 is 13 amino acids long. Germline lookup yields CDR1 MNHEY and CDR2 SVGAGI. The V gene lost 8 bases and the J gene lost 2 bases, with 12 bases spanning the gap. DNA of the CDR3: TGTGCCAGCCCCAAAGGCGGGAACTATGGCTACACCTTC. Protein product: CASPKGGNYGYTF.

V usage is TRBV20-1 and J usage is TRBJ2-3, with TRBD2 as a possible D gene (7 bases). CDR3 length equals 15 residues. Germline CDR1 and CDR2: DFQATT and SNEGSKA (reference sequence). The V end lost 3 bases, the J end lost 1 base, and 14 bases lay between the germline ends. The CDR3 spells CSASLGGAGTDTQYF. DNA for the CDR3: TGCAGTGCTAGTTTAGGGGGGGCGGGCACAGATACGCAGTATTTT.

This clone was counted once. The J gene is TRBJ2-7, the V gene TRBV5-1; TRBD2 matches at 8 bases. The CDR3 length is 15 residues. The germline V gene has CDR1 SGHRS and CDR2 YFSETQ. The V gene end was trimmed by 5 bases and the J gene end by 0 bases; junction bases not matched to a gene: 7. The CDR3 region has the DNA TGCGCCAGCAGACCCAATAGCGGGAACTCCTACGAGCAGTACTTC. It encodes CASRPNSGNSYEQYF.

V and J are TRBV24-1 and TRBJ1-1, with TRBD1 as a possible D gene (6 bases). Per germline, CDR1 KGHDR and CDR2 SFDVKD. This CDR3 has 15 amino acids. V was pared by 7 bases and J by 1 base, with 15 bases between. In DNA, the CDR3 is TGTGCCACCAGGGGACGAGTACAGGGGAACACTGAAGCTTTCTTT. Translating gives CATRGRVQGNTEAFF.

V gene TRBV3-1 (or the pseudogene TRBV3-2) combines with J gene TRBJ2-3, with TRBD2 as a possible D gene (5 bases). The CDR3 length is 13 residues. Germline V gene data show CDR1 as LGHDT and CDR2 as YNNKEL (reference sequence). V gave up 4 bases and J gave up 5 bases, with 10 bases separating them. The CDR3 nucleotides are TGTGCCAGCAGCCCCACGGGAATAGATACGCAGTATTTT. Translated, it gives CASSPTGIDTQYF.

This clone was seen a single time. The CDR3 DNA reads as TGTGCCTGGAGAAACGGACTAGCACAAGAGACCCAGTACTTC. Encoded protein: CAWRNGLAQETQYF. The rearrangement uses TRBV30 and TRBJ2-5; TRBD2 agrees at 8 bases. From germline, CDR1 is GTSNPN and CDR2 SVGIG (reference sequence). V dropped 3 bases and J dropped 2; count of bases not matched to a gene: 5. The CDR3 runs to 14 residues.

The gene calls are TRBV4-1 and TRBJ2-2, with D perhaps TRBD1 (5 bases). The germline CDR1 and CDR2 sequences are MGHRA and YSYEKL. CDR3 length: 14 amino acids. Deletions cut 2 bases from V and 4 bases from J, with 8 bases between. CDR3: CASSQLTGTGELFF. The DNA for the CDR3 is TGCGCCAGCAGCCAACTAACAGGCACCGGGGAGCTGTTTTTT.

The chain combines TRBV12-5 with TRBJ2-7; possible D gene TRBD1, 5 bases. The CDR3 runs 16 residues. The germline V and J ends were trimmed by 2 bases and 2 bases, with 16 bases remaining between them. Germline values: CDR1 LGHNT, CDR2 FRNRAP. The CDR3 DNA is TGTGCTAGTGGTTTGTCCTCGGACACCCTAACCTACGAGCAGTACTTC. This encodes CASGLSSDTLTYEQYF.

This chain connects TRBV30 to TRBJ1-5, with 11 positions matching TRBD1. V was pared by 3 bases and J by 6 bases, with 13 bases of the junction left unmatched. Germline CDR1 is GTSNPN and CDR2 is SVGIG (reference sequence). The CDR3 has 17 amino acids. The DNA for the CDR3 is TGTGCCTGGAGCTCGTTTAGGACAGGGGGCTACGGTCAGCCCCAGCATTTT. As protein: CAWSSFRTGGYGQPQHF.

The J gene is TRBJ1-6, the V gene TRBV9; possibly TRBD1 for D (5 bases). The CDR3 runs 15 residues. CDR1 and CDR2 (germline): SGDLS, YYNGEE. V dropped 5 bases and J dropped 6 bases, with 15 bases sitting between them. CDR3 sequence reads: CASRRTAGLNSPLHF. The CDR3 DNA is TGTGCCAGCAGAAGGACCGCGGGGCTTAATTCACCCCTCCACTTT.

In its sample, this clone was seen once. This chain links TRBV18 with TRBJ1-2, with D unresolved. The CDR3 covers 14 residues. V was shortened by 3 bases and J by 4 bases, with 12 bases between the two germline ends. CDR1 is KGHSH and CDR2 is LQKENI in the germline V gene. CDR3 DNA sequence: TGTGCCAGCTCACCCCCATCATCGGGCTATGGCTACACCTTC. It codes for CASSPPSSGYGYTF.

The chain's CDR3 is CASSYGGTEAFF. In nucleotides, the CDR3 is TGTGCCAGCAGCTATGGGGGGACTGAAGCTTTCTTT. The chain links TRBV7-9 to TRBJ1-1; maybe TRBD1 (5 bases). The CDR3 extends over 12 amino acids. Germline CDR1 and CDR2: SEHNR and FQNEAQ (reference sequence). Trimming removed 4 bases from V and 5 bases from J, with 8 bases in between.

The genes are TRBV30 and TRBJ1-4; the D is unclear. From germline, CDR1 is GTSNPN and CDR2 SVGIG (reference sequence). This CDR3 comprises 12 residues. The V end was cut by 5 bases, the J end by 8 bases, with 12 bases between. CDR3 protein: CAWGHFQEKLFF. DNA of the CDR3: TGTGCCTGGGGCCATTTCCAGGAAAAACTGTTTTTT. The whole variable domain, filled in from reference TRBV30 and TRBJ1-4, reads SQTIHQWPATLVQPVGSPLSLECTVEGTSNPNLYWYRQAAGRGLQLLFYSVGIGQISSEVPQNLSASRPQDRQFILSSKKLLLSDSGFYLCAWGHFQEKLFFGSGTQLSVL.

This chain joins TRBV5-1 and TRBJ2-5, with TRBD2 as a possible D gene (6 bases). There are 13 residues in the CDR3. CDR1 SGHRS and CDR2 YFSETQ come from the germline V gene. V lost 0 bases and J 5 bases, leaving 8 bases between the germline ends. CDR3 nucleotides: TGCGCCAGCAGCTTGGATGGGAGGGAGACCCAGTACTTC. The encoded protein is CASSLDGRETQYF. Together with reference TRBV5-1 and TRBJ2-5, the CDR3 gives the full variable domain: KAGVTQTPRYLIKTRGQQVTLSCSPISGHRSVSWYQQTPGQGLQFLFEYFSETQRNKGNFPGRFSGRQFSNSRSEMNVSTLELGDSALYLCASSLDGRETQYFGPGTRLLVL.